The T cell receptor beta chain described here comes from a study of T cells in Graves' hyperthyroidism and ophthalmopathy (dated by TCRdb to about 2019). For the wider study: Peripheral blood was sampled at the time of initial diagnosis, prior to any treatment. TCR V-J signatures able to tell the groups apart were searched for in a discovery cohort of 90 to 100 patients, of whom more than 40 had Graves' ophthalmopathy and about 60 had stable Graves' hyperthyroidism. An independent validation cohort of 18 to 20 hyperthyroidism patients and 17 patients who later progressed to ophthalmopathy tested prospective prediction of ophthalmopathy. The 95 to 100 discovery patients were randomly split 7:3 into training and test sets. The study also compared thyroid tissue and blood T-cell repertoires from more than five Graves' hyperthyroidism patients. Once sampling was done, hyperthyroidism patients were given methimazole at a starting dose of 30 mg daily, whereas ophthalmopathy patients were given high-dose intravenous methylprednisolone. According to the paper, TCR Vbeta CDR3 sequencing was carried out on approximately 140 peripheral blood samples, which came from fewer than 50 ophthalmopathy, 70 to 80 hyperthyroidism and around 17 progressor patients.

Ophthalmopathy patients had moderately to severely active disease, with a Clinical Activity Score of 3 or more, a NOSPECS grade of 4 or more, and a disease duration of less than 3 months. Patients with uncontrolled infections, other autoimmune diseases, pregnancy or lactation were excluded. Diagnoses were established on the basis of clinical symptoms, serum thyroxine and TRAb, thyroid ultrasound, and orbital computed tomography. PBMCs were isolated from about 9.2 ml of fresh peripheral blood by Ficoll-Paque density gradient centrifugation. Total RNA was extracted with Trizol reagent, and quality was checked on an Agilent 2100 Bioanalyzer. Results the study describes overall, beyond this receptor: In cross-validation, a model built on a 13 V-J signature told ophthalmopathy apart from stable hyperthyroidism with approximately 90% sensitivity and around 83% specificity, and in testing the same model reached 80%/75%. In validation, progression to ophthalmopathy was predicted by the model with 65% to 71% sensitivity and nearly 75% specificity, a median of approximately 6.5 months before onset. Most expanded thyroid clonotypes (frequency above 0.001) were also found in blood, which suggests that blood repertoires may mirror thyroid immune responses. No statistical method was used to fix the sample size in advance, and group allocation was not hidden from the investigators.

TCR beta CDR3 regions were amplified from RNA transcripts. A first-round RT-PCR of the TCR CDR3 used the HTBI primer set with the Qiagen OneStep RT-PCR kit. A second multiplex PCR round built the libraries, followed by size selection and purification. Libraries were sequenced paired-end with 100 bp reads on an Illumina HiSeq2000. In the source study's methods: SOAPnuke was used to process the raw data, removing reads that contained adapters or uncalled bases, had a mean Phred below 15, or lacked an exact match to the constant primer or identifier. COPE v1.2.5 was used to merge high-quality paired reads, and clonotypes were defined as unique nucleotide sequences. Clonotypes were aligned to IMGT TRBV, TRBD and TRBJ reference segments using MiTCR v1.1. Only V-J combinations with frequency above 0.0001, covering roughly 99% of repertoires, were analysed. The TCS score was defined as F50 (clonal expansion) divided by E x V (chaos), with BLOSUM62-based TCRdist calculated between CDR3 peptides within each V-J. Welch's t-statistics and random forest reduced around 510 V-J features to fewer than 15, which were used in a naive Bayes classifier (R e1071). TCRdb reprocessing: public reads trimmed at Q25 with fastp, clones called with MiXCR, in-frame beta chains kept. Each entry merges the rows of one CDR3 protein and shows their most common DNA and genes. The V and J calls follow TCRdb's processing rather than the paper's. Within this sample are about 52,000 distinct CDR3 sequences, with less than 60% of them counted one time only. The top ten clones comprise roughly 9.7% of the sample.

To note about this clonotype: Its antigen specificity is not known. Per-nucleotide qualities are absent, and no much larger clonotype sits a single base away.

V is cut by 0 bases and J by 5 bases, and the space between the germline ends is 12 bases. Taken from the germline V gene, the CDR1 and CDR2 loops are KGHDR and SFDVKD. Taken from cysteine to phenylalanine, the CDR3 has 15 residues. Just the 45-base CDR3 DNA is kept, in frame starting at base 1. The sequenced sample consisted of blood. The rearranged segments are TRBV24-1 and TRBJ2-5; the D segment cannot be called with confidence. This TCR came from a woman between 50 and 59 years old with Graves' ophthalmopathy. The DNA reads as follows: TGTGCCACCAGTGATTTGCAAGGAGTCTATGAGACCCAGTACTTC. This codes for CATSDLQGVYETQYF.